Sequencing of this T cell receptor beta chain was carried out in a study of early T cells in non-severe SARS-CoV-2 infection. The length of the CDR3 is 16 residues. Trimming cost V 6 bases and J 3 bases; bases outside gene matches: 7. Unique molecular identifiers (one per individual cDNA molecule) were attached. MiXCR, applied by TCRdb to the 5' RACE reads, yields one record per CDR3 protein. Found here are just under 90,000 distinct CDR3 sequences, roughly 14% of them singletons; the top ten hold more than 6.5%. This clonotype was detected only a few times. The sequence was collected from an adult who was a healthcare worker with PCR-confirmed SARS-CoV-2 infection or an uninfected control (not recorded which). This rearrangement joins TRBV12-3 or TRBV12-4 to TRBJ2-6, with 8 bases aligning to TRBD1. The source material was whole blood. The CDR3 here is CASSQPTGVGANVLTF. The CDR3 nucleotides read TGTGCCAGCAGCCAACCGACAGGGGTTGGGGCCAACGTCCTGACTTTC.